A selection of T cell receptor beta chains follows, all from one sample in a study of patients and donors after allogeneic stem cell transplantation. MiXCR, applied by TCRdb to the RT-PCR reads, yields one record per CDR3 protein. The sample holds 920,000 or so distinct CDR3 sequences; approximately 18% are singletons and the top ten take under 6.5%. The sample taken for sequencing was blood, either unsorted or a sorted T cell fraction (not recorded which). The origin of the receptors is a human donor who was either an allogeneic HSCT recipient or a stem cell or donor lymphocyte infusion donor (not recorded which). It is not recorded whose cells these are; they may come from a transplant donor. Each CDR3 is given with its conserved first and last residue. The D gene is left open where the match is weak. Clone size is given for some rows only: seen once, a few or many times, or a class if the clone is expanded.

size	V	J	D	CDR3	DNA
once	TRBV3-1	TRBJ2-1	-	CASSQKWLVEQFF	TGTGCCAGCAGCCAGAAGTGGTTGGTTGAGCAGTTCTTC
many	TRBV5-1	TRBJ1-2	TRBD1	CASSPDREYYGYTF	TGCGCCAGCAGTCCAGACAGGGAATACTATGGCTACACCTTC
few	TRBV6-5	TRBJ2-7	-	CASSYSGRVLHEQYF	TGTGCCAGCAGTTACTCCGGGCGGGTACTCCACGAGCAGTACTTC
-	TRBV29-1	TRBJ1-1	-	CNATGRTVNTEAFF	TGCAACGCCACCGGGCGGACAGTGAACACTGAAGCTTTCTTT
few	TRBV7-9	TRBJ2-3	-	CASSSTTTLSTQYF	TGTGCCAGCAGCTCAACGACGACTCTCAGCACGCAGTATTTT
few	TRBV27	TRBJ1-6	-	CASSFTDSPLHF	TGTGCCAGCAGTTTCACAGATTCACCCCTCCACTTT
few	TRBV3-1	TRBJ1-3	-	CASSQFGTEPSGNTIYF	TGTGCCAGCAGCCAATTCGGGACCGAACCCTCTGGAAACACCATATATTTT
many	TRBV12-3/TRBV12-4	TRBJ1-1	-	CASSTGYTEAFF	TGTGCCAGCAGTACGGGCTACACTGAAGCTTTCTTT
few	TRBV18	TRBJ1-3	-	CASSQAGAIGNTIYF	TGTGCCAGCTCTCAAGCGGGGGCCATCGGAAACACCATATATTTT
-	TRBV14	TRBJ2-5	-	CASSPGLGTLQETQYF	TGTGCCAGCAGCCCCGGACTCGGGACACTCCAAGAGACCCAGTACTTC